A single sample gave rise to the 15 T cell receptor beta chains below, sequenced in a study of regulatory T cells in long-lasting Graves disease. Documented time point: newly diagnosed GD, antithyroid drugs for less than 3 months. With RNA extracted from PBMCs as input, the TCR library was made. According to the study, TCR beta libraries were built with iRepertoire HTBI primers and CDR3-region Arm-PCR. TCRdb ran MiXCR on the multiplex PCR reads and lists one entry per CDR3 protein. The sample includes 390,000 or so distinct CDR3 sequences, around 11% of them seen just once. In addition, the sample was reused for a study of T cells in Graves' hyperthyroidism and ophthalmopathy.

Sequenced material: peripheral blood mononuclear cells (PBMCs), taken at new diagnosis, from a patient treated with antithyroid drugs. The origin of the receptors is a woman between 18 and 29 years old with Graves disease.

This clonotype came up many times. The chain joins TRBV2 to TRBJ2-2; TRBD1 aligns across 7 bases. CDR3 size: 14 residues. J gave up 0 bases and V 9 bases, and 4 bases lay outside the gene matches. CDR1 and CDR2 from the germline V gene are SNHLY and FYNNEI. In nucleotides, the CDR3 is TGTGCCAGAACAGGGGATGCGAACACCGGGGAGCTGTTTTTT. Amino acids: CARTGDANTGELFF.

In this sample, this clonotype turned up many times. This chain uses TRBV6-1 with TRBJ2-7, with 11 bases fitting TRBD2. The CDR3 totals 15 residues. The germline V gene has CDR1 MNHNS and CDR2 SASEGT. The V and J ends lost 7 bases and 4 bases, in that order; junction bases with no gene match: 9. CDR3 residues: CASNSGLAGGYEQYF. The CDR3 DNA sequence: TGTGCCAGCAACTCGGGCCTAGCGGGAGGTTACGAGCAGTACTTC.

This clonotype came up a few times. This chain uses TRBV4-2 with TRBJ2-3; unclear D gene. The CDR3 has 12 amino acids. V was cut by 3 bases and J by 8 bases, with 9 bases left in between. CDR1 and CDR2 from the germline V gene are LGHNA and YNFKEQ. CDR3 loop: CASSQDQSTQYF. The CDR3 nucleotides read TGTGCCAGCAGCCAGGACCAAAGTACGCAGTATTTT.

This clonotype was observed a single time. With a much larger clone just one base away, this may be a read error. The rearrangement joins TRBV6-2 or TRBV6-3 to TRBJ2-7; TRBD2 might be the D (6 bases). The CDR3 length is 14 residues. The germline V gene encodes CDR1 MNHEY and CDR2 SVGEGT. In DNA form, the CDR3 reads TGTGCCGGCAGTGGGGGGACGGGGAGCTACGAGCAGTACTTC. Translated: CAGSGGTGSYEQYF.

This clonotype was detected ten times or more. The genes are TRBV5-1 and TRBJ2-7; D may correspond to TRBD1 or TRBD2 (5 bases each). V was cut by 0 bases and J by 2 bases, with 9 bases left in between. Germline loops: CDR1 SGHRS, CDR2 YFSETQ. This CDR3 spans 14 amino acids. The CDR3 protein is CASSLVLGAYEQYF. The DNA for the CDR3 is TGCGCCAGCAGCTTGGTACTAGGGGCCTACGAGCAGTACTTC.

This clonotype has only a few counts. The chain couples TRBV27 to TRBJ1-6; D unresolved. Germline V gene sequence: CDR1 MNHEY, CDR2 SMNVEV (reference sequence). The CDR3 is 15 residues long. Trimming took 2 bases from V and 11 from J, leaving 16 bases between them. The CDR3 spells CASSLIVEERAPLHF. In DNA form, the CDR3 reads TGTGCCAGCAGTTTAATTGTCGAAGAGAGAGCACCCCTCCACTTT.

Regarding this clonotype: A much larger clone sits a single nucleotide away, making a read error possible. This chain links TRBV5-1 with TRBJ2-1; possible D gene TRBD2, 6 bases. Trimming took 3 bases from V and 5 from J, leaving 15 bases between them. This CDR3 contains 15 residues. Germline CDR1 reads SGHRS; CDR2 reads YFSETQ. The CDR3 protein is CASSWGVAAHNEQFF. CDR3 DNA sequence: TGCGCCAGCAGCTGGGGGGTAGCGGCTCACAATGAGCAGTTCTTC.

This clonotype was observed at least ten times. The V gene is TRBV28, the J gene TRBJ2-2, with D possibly matching TRBD1 (6 bases). The germline gives CDR1 MDHEN, CDR2 SYDVKM. This CDR3 spans 14 amino acids. Trimming shortened V by 7 bases and J by 7 bases, and 16 bases separated the two germline ends. The CDR3 sequence is CASIVAGASGELFF. CDR3 bases: TGTGCCAGCATTGTAGCAGGGGCGAGCGGGGAGCTGTTTTTT.

In this sample, this clonotype turned up many times. The rearrangement joins TRBV11-2 to TRBJ2-1; possibly TRBD1 for D (6 bases). V was clipped by 5 bases and J by 0 bases, with 11 bases between them. CDR1 is SGHAT, CDR2 FQNNGV, per germline. This CDR3 is built from 15 residues. CDR3 DNA: TGTGCCAGCAGCAGCGCACAGGGCTCCTACAATGAGCAGTTCTTC. Protein: CASSSAQGSYNEQFF.

This clonotype turned up a few times. The gene calls are TRBV20-1 and TRBJ1-2, with 8 bases lining up with TRBD1. The CDR3 is 13 amino acids. CDR1 is DFQATT, CDR2 SNEGSKA, per germline (reference sequence). Trimming removed 5 bases from V and 6 bases from J; junction bases left unmatched: 8. The CDR3 nucleotides read TGCAGTGCTTCTATCCAGGGGGCAAATGGCTACACCTTC. Translating it yields CSASIQGANGYTF.

The sample holds many counts of this clonotype. The rearrangement uses TRBV7-2 and TRBJ1-4, with a weak D call TRBD1 (5 bases). The CDR3 is 17 residues long. Trimming left V 4 bases short and J 6 bases short, with 21 bases between. CDR1 is SGHTA, CDR2 FQGNSA, per germline. The CDR3 loop reads CASSSQGGPRSYEKLFF. The CDR3 DNA sequence: TGTGCCAGCAGCTCCCAGGGCGGTCCGCGGTCCTATGAAAAACTGTTTTTT.

In its sample, this clonotype was seen a few times. The chain couples TRBV2 to TRBJ2-5; 8 bases agree with TRBD2. Per the germline V gene, CDR1 is SNHLY and CDR2 is FYNNEI. CDR3 length: 15 amino acids. V was clipped by 3 bases and J by 3 bases; unmatched bases: 6. As DNA, the CDR3 is TGTGCCAGCAGTGAGGGTAGCGGGGTTGAAGAGACCCAGTACTTC. Translating it yields CASSEGSGVEETQYF. The full variable domain, with the rest looked up from reference TRBV2 and TRBJ2-5, is EPEVTQTPSHQVTQMGQEVILRCVPISNHLYFYWYRQILGQKVEFLVSFYNNEISEKSEIFDDQFSVERPDGSNFTLKIRSTKLEDSAMYFCASSEGSGVEETQYFGPGTRLLVL.

The table lists this clonotype with many counts. This sequence joins TRBV6-1 and TRBJ1-1; perhaps TRBD1 as D (5 bases). CDR3 length: 14 amino acids. Germline V gives CDR1 MNHNS, CDR2 SASEGT. Trimming took 10 bases from V and 8 from J, leaving 23 bases between them. The CDR3, as DNA: TGTGCCACCTATCGCGATTGGGGGTCTTTGGAAGCTTTCTTT. Residues: CATYRDWGSLEAFF.

This clonotype appeared many times. This chain uses TRBV7-2 with TRBJ1-5; 7 bases fit TRBD1. Trimming removed 3 bases from V and 5 bases from J; junction bases left unmatched: 1. Per germline, CDR1 SGHTA and CDR2 FQGNSA. The CDR3 length is 13 residues. The CDR3 coding sequence is TGTGCCAGCAGCTTCGACAGGGATCAGCCCCAGCATTTT. It codes for CASSFDRDQPQHF.

The chain recombines TRBV5-1 with TRBJ2-5, with D unclear. The CDR3 runs to 15 residues. The V end lost 1 base, the J end lost 5 bases, and 15 bases lay between the germline ends. Germline V gives CDR1 SGHRS, CDR2 YFSETQ. The CDR3 protein is CASSLPMGSRETQYF. CDR3 in DNA: TGCGCCAGCAGCTTGCCCATGGGAAGTAGGGAGACCCAGTACTTC.